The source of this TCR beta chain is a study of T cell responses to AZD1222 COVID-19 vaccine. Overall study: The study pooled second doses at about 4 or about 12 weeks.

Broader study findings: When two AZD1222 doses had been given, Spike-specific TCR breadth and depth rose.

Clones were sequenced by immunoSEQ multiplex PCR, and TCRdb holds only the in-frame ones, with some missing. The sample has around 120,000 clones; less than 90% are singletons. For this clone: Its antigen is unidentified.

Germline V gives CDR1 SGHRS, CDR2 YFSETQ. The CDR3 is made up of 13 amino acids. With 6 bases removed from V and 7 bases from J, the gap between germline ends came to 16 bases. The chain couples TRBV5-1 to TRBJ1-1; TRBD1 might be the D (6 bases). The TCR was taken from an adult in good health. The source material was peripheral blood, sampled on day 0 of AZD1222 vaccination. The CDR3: CASMPSDSHEAFF. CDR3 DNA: TGCGCCAGCATGCCTTCGGACAGCCATGAAGCTTTCTTT.